Below, 14 T cell receptor beta chains from the same sample are listed, as sequenced in a study of cytomegalovirus exposure and HLA in healthy donors. PCR employed 60 Vbeta and 13 Jbeta primers. The table came from immunoSEQ multiplex PCR; TCRdb's copy has only in-frame clones and leaves some out. The repertoire holds 92,000 or so clones, with approximately 68% as singletons. Sequenced input: PBMCs. Source of these receptors: a woman aged 45-65 years in good health and CMV-seropositive.

The chain's CDR3 is CASSPIQGARGYTF. CDR3 nucleotides: TGTGCCAGCAGCCCTATCCAGGGGGCAAGGGGCTACACCTTC. J is TRBJ1-2 and V is TRBV5-5; 8 bases map to TRBD1. V was clipped by 4 bases and J by 8 bases; unmatched bases: 10. CDR1 SGHKS and CDR2 YYEKEE come from the germline V gene (reference sequence). The CDR3 extends over 14 amino acids.

This clone has a handful of counts. The genes are TRBV27 and TRBJ2-5; maybe TRBD2 (5 bases). Germline values: CDR1 MNHEY, CDR2 SMNVEV (reference sequence). This CDR3 is built from 14 residues. Trimming shortened V by 8 bases and J by 4 bases, and 17 bases separated the two germline ends. The CDR3 here is CASGLPGKGETQYF. The CDR3 coding sequence is TGTGCCAGCGGCTTGCCGGGAAAGGGAGAGACCCAGTACTTC.

V gene TRBV29-1 combines with J gene TRBJ2-3, with TRBD2 matching 9 bases. This CDR3 has 18 residues. Per germline, CDR1 SQVTM and CDR2 ANQGSEA. V gave up 7 bases and J gave up 0 bases; unmatched junction bases: 17. The CDR3: CSARGVAGAQASTDTQYF. CDR3 coding DNA: TGCAGCGCAAGGGGGGTAGCGGGGGCGCAAGCTAGCACAGATACGCAGTATTTT.

The chain links TRBV5-1 to TRBJ1-3; TRBD1 aligns across 7 bases. Germline loops: CDR1 SGHRS, CDR2 YFSETQ. The CDR3 has 15 amino acids. With V trimmed by 3 bases and J by 4 bases, 7 bases remained unmatched. The CDR3 nucleotides are TGCGCCAGCAGCTCAGGACAGGCGTGGGGAAACACCATATATTTT. It yields the protein CASSSGQAWGNTIYF.

The rearrangement uses TRBV28 and TRBJ2-3, with 8 bases that match TRBD2. Losses at the gene ends were 6 bases for V and 4 bases for J; bases not matched to a gene: 6. Germline lookup yields CDR1 MDHEN and CDR2 SYDVKM. The CDR3 runs 14 residues. The CDR3 is CASRLAGPADTQYF. The CDR3 coding sequence is TGTGCCAGCAGGTTAGCGGGGCCAGCAGATACGCAGTATTTT.

In its sample, this clone was seen once. The chain carries TRBV7-2 and TRBJ1-2; 9 bases fit TRBD1. From germline, CDR1 is SGHTA and CDR2 FQGNSA. This CDR3 has 14 residues. The junction had 7 bases not matched to a gene; V was cut back by 3 bases and J by 8 bases. The CDR3, as DNA: TGTGCCAGCAGCTTTTGGGGGACAGGGTCAGGCTACACCTTC. Translating it yields CASSFWGTGSGYTF. Full variable domain (rest looked up from reference TRBV7-2 and TRBJ1-2): GAGVSQSPSNKVTEKGKDVELRCDPISGHTALYWYRQSLGQGLEFLIYFQGNSAPDKSGLPSDRFSAERTGGSVSTLTIQRTQQEDSAVYLCASSFWGTGSGYTFGSGTRLTVV.

This clone was recorded a few times. The V gene is TRBV6-4, the J gene TRBJ1-5; D might be TRBD1 (6 bases). Trimming took off 7 bases at V and 2 bases at J, with 12 bases between the two ends. The CDR3 covers 14 residues. Germline CDR1 reads MRHNA; CDR2 reads SNTAGT. The CDR3 DNA follows: TGTGCCAGCATTTGGACAGATGGCAATCAGCCCCAGCATTTT. Encoded protein: CASIWTDGNQPQHF.

V and J are TRBV28 and TRBJ1-1, with D possibly TRBD1 on 5 matching bases. The germline V and J ends were trimmed by 8 bases and 0 bases, with 16 bases remaining between them. This CDR3 comprises 15 residues. CDR1 is MDHEN and CDR2 is SYDVKM in the germline V gene. Here the CDR3 DNA reads TGTGCCAGCGGGGGGTACGGGAGCCTGAACACTGAAGCTTTCTTT. Translation: CASGGYGSLNTEAFF.

This clone was counted many times. The chain has TRBV6-5 and TRBJ1-2; D remains unclear. Germline CDR1 is MNHEY and CDR2 is SVGAGI. The CDR3 is made up of 15 amino acids. V was pared by 3 bases and J by 2 bases, with 13 bases between. The CDR3 loop reads CASSYRSDSNYGYTF. The CDR3 nucleotides are TGTGCCAGCAGTTATCGATCAGATTCCAACTATGGCTACACCTTC.

The chain is built from TRBV28 and TRBJ1-2, with D possibly being TRBD1 (6 bases). Trimming removed 8 bases from V and 0 bases from J, with 10 bases in between. CDR1 and CDR2 from the germline V gene are MDHEN and SYDVKM. The CDR3 runs to 13 residues. The CDR3 spells CASEQGANYGYTF. The CDR3 DNA reads as TGTGCCAGCGAACAGGGAGCTAACTATGGCTACACCTTC.

The chain couples TRBV13 to TRBJ2-7; a possible D gene is TRBD2 (5 bases). Trimming shortened V by 3 bases and J by 0 bases, and 9 bases separated the two germline ends. The CDR3 runs to 14 residues. Germline V gene lookup returns CDR1 PRHDT and CDR2 FYEKMQ (reference sequence). The CDR3 loop is CASSFYGLSYEQYF. Here the CDR3 DNA reads TGTGCCAGCAGCTTTTACGGACTCTCCTACGAGCAGTACTTC. The complete variable domain, with remaining parts taken from reference TRBV13 and TRBJ2-7, reads AAGVIQSPRHLIKEKRETATLKCYPIPRHDTVYWYQQGPGQDPQFLISFYEKMQSDKGSIPDRFSAQQFSDYHSELNMSSLELGDSALYFCASSFYGLSYEQYFGPGTRLTVT.

The chain carries TRBV28 and TRBJ2-1, with 7 bases aligning to TRBD2. Germline CDR1 reads MDHEN; CDR2 reads SYDVKM. The CDR3 runs 12 residues. V was clipped by 8 bases and J by 4 bases; unmatched bases: 2. The chain's CDR3 is CASGGGYNEQFF. CDR3 nucleotide sequence: TGTGCCAGCGGCGGGGGATACAATGAGCAGTTCTTC.

This clone occurred a few times. The chain couples TRBV6-5 to TRBJ1-5; D unresolved. The ends were cut back, 0 bases at V and 2 bases at J, with 8 bases in the middle. CDR3 length: 15 residues. Per germline, CDR1 MNHEY and CDR2 SVGAGI. The chain's CDR3 is CASSYSGSGNQPQHF. The CDR3, as DNA: TGTGCCAGCAGTTACTCGGGCTCGGGCAATCAGCCCCAGCATTTT.

The V call is TRBV28, the J call TRBJ1-1, with 7 bases identical to TRBD1. The CDR3 is 14 amino acids. Per the germline V gene, CDR1 is MDHEN and CDR2 is SYDVKM. J was trimmed by 8 bases and V by 3 bases; bases with no gene match: 9. CDR3 protein: CASSLRGRSLEAFF. In DNA, the CDR3 is TGTGCCAGCAGTTTGAGGGGGCGTAGCTTGGAAGCTTTCTTT.